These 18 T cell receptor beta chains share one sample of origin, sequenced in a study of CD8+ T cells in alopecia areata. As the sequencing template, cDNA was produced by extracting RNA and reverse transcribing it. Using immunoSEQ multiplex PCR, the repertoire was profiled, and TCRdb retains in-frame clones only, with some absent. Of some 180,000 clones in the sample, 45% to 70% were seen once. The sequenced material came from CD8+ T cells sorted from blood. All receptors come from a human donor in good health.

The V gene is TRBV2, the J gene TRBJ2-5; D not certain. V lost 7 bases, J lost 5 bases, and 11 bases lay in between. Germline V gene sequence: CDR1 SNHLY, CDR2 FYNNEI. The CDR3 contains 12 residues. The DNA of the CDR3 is TGTGCCAGCAACCCCCTCCAGGAGACCCAGTACTTC. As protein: CASNPLQETQYF.

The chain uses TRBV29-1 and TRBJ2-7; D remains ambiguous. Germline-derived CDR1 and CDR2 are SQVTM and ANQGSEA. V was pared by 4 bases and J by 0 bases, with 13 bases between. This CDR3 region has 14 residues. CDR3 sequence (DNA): TGCAGCGTTGCCCCAGGATTCAGCTCCTACGAGCAGTACTTC. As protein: CSVAPGFSSYEQYF.

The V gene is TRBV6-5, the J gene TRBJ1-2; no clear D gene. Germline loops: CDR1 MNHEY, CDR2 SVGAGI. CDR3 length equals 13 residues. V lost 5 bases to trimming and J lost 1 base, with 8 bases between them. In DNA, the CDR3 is TGTGCCAGCAGTCAGTACGATAACTATGGCTACACCTTC. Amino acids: CASSQYDNYGYTF.

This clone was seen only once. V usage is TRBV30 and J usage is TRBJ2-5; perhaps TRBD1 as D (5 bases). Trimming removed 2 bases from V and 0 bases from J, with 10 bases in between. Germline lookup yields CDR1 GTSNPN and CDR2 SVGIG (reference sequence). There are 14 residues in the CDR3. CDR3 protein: CAWSKETDQETQYF. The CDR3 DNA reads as TGTGCCTGGAGTAAGGAGACAGACCAAGAGACCCAGTACTTC. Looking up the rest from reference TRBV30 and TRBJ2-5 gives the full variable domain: SQTIHQWPATLVQPVGSPLSLECTVEGTSNPNLYWYRQAAGRGLQLLFYSVGIGQISSEVPQNLSASRPQDRQFILSSKKLLLSDSGFYLCAWSKETDQETQYFGPGTRLLVL.

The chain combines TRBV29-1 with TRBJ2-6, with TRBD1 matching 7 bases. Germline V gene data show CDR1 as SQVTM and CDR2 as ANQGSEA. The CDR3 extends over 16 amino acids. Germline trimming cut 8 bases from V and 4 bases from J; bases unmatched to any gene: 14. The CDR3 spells CSCFRGSQGGANVLTF. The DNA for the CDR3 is TGCAGCTGTTTCAGGGGGTCCCAGGGGGGGGCCAACGTCCTGACTTTC.

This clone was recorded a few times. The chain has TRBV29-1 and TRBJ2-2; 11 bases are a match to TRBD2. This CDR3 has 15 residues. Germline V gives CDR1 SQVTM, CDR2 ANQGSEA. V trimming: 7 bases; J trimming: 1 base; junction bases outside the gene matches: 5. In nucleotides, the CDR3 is TGCAGCGCCCAAACTAGCGGGGGGAACACCGGGGAGCTGTTTTTT. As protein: CSAQTSGGNTGELFF.

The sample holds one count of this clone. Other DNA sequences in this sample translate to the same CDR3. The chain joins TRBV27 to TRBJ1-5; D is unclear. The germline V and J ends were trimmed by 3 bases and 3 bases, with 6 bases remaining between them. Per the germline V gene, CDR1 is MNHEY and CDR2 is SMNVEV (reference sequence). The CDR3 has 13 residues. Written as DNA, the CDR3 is TGTGCCAGCAGTTTCAAGGTCAATCAGCCCCAGCATTTT. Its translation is CASSFKVNQPQHF.

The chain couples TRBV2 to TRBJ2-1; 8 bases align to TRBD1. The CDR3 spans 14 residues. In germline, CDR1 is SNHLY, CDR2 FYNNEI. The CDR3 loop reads CVTVAQGVYNEQFF. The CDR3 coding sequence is TGTGTCACGGTAGCACAGGGGGTCTACAATGAGCAGTTCTTC.

The CDR3 protein is CASSHEAPETQYF. CDR3 coding DNA: TGCGCCAGCAGCCACGAGGCCCCAGAGACCCAGTACTTC. The genes are TRBV5-1 and TRBJ2-5; D is undetermined. V shed 4 bases and J shed 4 bases, with 11 bases lying between them. Germline V gives CDR1 SGHRS, CDR2 YFSETQ. The CDR3 contains 13 residues. Full variable domain (outside the CDR3, taken from reference TRBV5-1 and TRBJ2-5): KAGVTQTPRYLIKTRGQQVTLSCSPISGHRSVSWYQQTPGQGLQFLFEYFSETQRNKGNFPGRFSGRQFSNSRSEMNVSTLELGDSALYLCASSHEAPETQYFGPGTRLLVL.

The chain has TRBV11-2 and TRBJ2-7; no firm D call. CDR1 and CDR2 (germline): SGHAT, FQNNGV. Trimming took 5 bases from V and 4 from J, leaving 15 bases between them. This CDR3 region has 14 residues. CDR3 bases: TGTGCCAGCAGCCTTTCCGGGCCAATTTACGAGCAGTACTTC. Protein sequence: CASSLSGPIYEQYF.

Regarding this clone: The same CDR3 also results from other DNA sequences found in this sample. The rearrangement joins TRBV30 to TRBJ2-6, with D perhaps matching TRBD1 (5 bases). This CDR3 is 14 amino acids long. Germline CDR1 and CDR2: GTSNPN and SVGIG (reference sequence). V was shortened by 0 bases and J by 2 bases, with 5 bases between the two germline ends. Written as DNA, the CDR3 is TGTGCCTGGAGTGTAGGGGCTGGGGCCAACGTCCTGACTTTC. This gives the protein CAWSVGAGANVLTF.

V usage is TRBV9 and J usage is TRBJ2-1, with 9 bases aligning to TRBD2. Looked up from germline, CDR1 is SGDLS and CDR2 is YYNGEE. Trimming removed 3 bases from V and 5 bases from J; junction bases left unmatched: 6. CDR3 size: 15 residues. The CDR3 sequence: CASSASGGPDNEQFF. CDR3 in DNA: TGTGCCAGCAGCGCCAGCGGGGGGCCCGACAATGAGCAGTTCTTC.

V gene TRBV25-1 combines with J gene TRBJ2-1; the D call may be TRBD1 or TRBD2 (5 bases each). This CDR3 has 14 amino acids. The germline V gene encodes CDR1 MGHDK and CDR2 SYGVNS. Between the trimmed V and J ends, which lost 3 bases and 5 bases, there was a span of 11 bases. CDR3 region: CASSDPGANNEQFF. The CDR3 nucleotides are TGTGCCAGCAGTGACCCCGGGGCAAACAATGAGCAGTTCTTC. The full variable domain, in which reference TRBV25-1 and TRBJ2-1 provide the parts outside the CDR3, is EADIYQTPRYLVIGTGKKITLECSQTMGHDKMYWYQQDPGMELHLIHYSYGVNSTEKGDLSSESTVSRIRTEHFPLTLESARPSHTSQYLCASSDPGANNEQFFGPGTRLTVL.

Here the CDR3 DNA reads TGCGCCAGCAGTGAGGGGACAGGGTCCGGCTACACCTTC. This encodes CASSEGTGSGYTF. V is TRBV10-2 and J is TRBJ1-2; 9 nucleotides align to TRBD1. The V gene's germline CDR1 is WSHSY and CDR2 SAAADI. The V and J ends lost 2 bases and 8 bases, in that order; junction bases with no gene match: 3. The CDR3 spans 13 residues.

CDR3 in DNA: TGTGCCAGCTTGGGCTGGGGGGCCCACGAGCAGTACTTC. Translation gives CASLGWGAHEQYF. This sequence joins TRBV28 and TRBJ2-7; D may correspond to TRBD1 or TRBD2 (6 bases each). Germline V gene sequence: CDR1 MDHEN, CDR2 SYDVKM. The V end lost 8 bases, the J end lost 5 bases, and 16 bases lay between the germline ends. CDR3 length equals 13 residues.

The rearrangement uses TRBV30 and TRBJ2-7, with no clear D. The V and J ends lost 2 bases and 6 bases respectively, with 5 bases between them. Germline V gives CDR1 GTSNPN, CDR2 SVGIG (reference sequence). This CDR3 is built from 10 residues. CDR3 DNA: TGTGCCTGGAGTAAGGCCGAGCAGTACTTC. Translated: CAWSKAEQYF.

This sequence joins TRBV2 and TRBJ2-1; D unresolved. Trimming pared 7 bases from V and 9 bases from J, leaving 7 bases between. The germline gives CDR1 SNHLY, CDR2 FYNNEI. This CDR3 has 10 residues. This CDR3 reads CASNGGEQFF. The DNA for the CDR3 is TGTGCCAGCAATGGCGGTGAGCAGTTCTTC. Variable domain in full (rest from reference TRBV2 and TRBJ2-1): EPEVTQTPSHQVTQMGQEVILRCVPISNHLYFYWYRQILGQKVEFLVSFYNNEISEKSEIFDDQFSVERPDGSNFTLKIRSTKLEDSAMYFCASNGGEQFFGPGTRLTVL.

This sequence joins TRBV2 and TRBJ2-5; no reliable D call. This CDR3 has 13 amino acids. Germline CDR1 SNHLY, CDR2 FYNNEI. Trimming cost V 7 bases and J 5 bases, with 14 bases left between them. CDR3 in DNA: TGTGCCAGCATGGAGTACCCCGGCGAGACCCAGTACTTC. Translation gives CASMEYPGETQYF.